This TCR beta chain was observed in a study of T cell responses to AZD1222 COVID-19 vaccine. V gave up 7 bases and J gave up 5 bases; unmatched junction bases: 5. The CDR3 is made up of 13 amino acids. This clone was observed once. Its antigen is as yet unknown. Points from the study as a whole: Vaccine-associated CD4 TCRs ranged over spike, dominating at 160-218 and 743-854. Repertoire sampling happened only post peak T cell response. Clonal diversity may have been underestimated, and the donors were mostly white British, with more females than males. Nearly half of spike-specific TCRs reportedly target variant regions that are unmutated in the B.1.351 and B.1.1.7 variants.

TCRdb's copy holds only in-frame clones and misses some; the assay was immunoSEQ multiplex PCR. The sample has over 75,000 clones, more than 70% seen once. This sample comprised peripheral blood, obtained on day 0 of AZD1222 vaccination. The rearrangement links TRBV12-3 or TRBV12-4 to TRBJ1-3; 7 positions agree with TRBD1. The sequence was obtained from an adult in good health. The CDR3 reads CASTYRGRNTIYF. The CDR3 DNA is TGTGCCAGCACTTACAGGGGCCGAAACACCATATATTTT.